This passage covers 26 T cell receptor beta chains from one sample sequenced in a study of OX40 agonist ivuxolimab in advanced cancers. Assay: immunoSEQ multiplex PCR; the TCRdb copy retains only in-frame clones and omits some. The table shows tens of thousands of clones, with 85% occurring only once. Sequences were derived from CD4+ or CD8+ T cells sorted from blood, sampled in a trial of the OX40 agonist ivuxolimab. These receptors were taken from an adult with an advanced solid tumor such as melanoma, head and neck, liver or kidney cancer.

V gene TRBV29-1 combines with J gene TRBJ1-5; a weak D match, TRBD1 (6 bases). The CDR3 is 13 residues long. Per germline, CDR1 SQVTM and CDR2 ANQGSEA. V was shortened by 6 bases and J by 7 bases, with 16 bases between the two germline ends. As DNA, the CDR3 is TGCAGCGTCACCCGGGACACAAACCAGCCCCAGCATTTT. Translation gives CSVTRDTNQPQHF. The full variable domain, with the rest looked up from reference TRBV29-1 and TRBJ1-5, is SAVISQKPSRDICQRGTSLTIQCQVDSQVTMMFWYRQQPGQSLTLIATANQGSEATYESGFVIDKFPISRPNLTFSTLTVSNMSPEDSSIYLCSVTRDTNQPQHFGDGTRLSIL.

The rearrangement uses TRBV10-3 and TRBJ1-1; 10 bases are shared with TRBD1. Germline CDR1 and CDR2: ENHRY and SYGVKD. With 4 bases clipped from V and 1 base from J, the junction kept 0 bases outside the gene matches. CDR3 length equals 14 residues. CDR3 bases: TGTGCCATCAGTGGGACAGGGGGGAACACTGAAGCTTTCTTT. This encodes CAISGTGGNTEAFF.

The sample holds one count of this clone. CDR3 sequence: CASSELAGVNNEQFF. CDR3 in DNA: TGTGCCAGCTCGGAACTAGCGGGAGTAAACAATGAGCAGTTCTTC. This chain uses TRBV18 with TRBJ2-1; 11 nucleotides align to TRBD2. J was trimmed by 5 bases and V by 6 bases; bases with no gene match: 6. Germline-derived CDR1 and CDR2 are KGHSH and LQKENI. The CDR3 contains 15 residues. The whole variable domain, remainder taken from reference TRBV18 and TRBJ2-1, is NAGVMQNPRHLVRRRGQEARLRCSPMKGHSHVYWYRQLPEEGLKFMVYLQKENIIDESGMPKERFSAEFPKEGPSILRIQQVVRGDSAAYFCASSELAGVNNEQFFGPGTRLTVL.

In nucleotides, the CDR3 is TGTGCCAGCAGCTTAGTGACCAGAGAGACCCAGTACTTC. This gives the protein CASSLVTRETQYF. The J gene is TRBJ2-5, the V gene TRBV7-2; D gene unclear. Germline CDR1 and CDR2: SGHTA and FQGNSA. The V end lost 1 base, the J end lost 4 bases, and 7 bases lay between the germline ends. CDR3 length equals 13 residues.

The chain has TRBV30 and TRBJ2-5; a weak D match, TRBD2 (6 bases). This CDR3 region has 13 residues. V was pared by 2 bases and J by 1 base, with 8 bases between. Germline V gives CDR1 GTSNPN, CDR2 SVGIG (reference sequence). CDR3 residues: CAWSSGLQETQYF. The CDR3 DNA reads as TGTGCCTGGAGTAGCGGGCTCCAAGAGACCCAGTACTTC.

The genes are TRBV5-5 and TRBJ1-5; TRBD1 might be the D (5 bases). Germline V gene sequence: CDR1 SGHKS, CDR2 YYEKEE (reference sequence). CDR3 size: 15 residues. V lost 4 bases to trimming and J lost 4 bases, with 15 bases between them. CDR3 protein: CASSPSPGRNQPQHF. The CDR3 coding sequence is TGTGCCAGCAGCCCCTCCCCGGGGCGAAATCAGCCCCAGCATTTT.

The chain links TRBV5-1 to TRBJ2-5; 9 bases fit TRBD1. The CDR3 totals 16 residues. Unmatched junction bases numbered 11, after V lost 4 bases and J lost 4 bases. From germline, CDR1 is SGHRS and CDR2 YFSETQ. The CDR3 is CASSPDGDRAGETQYF. CDR3 nucleotide sequence: TGCGCCAGCAGCCCTGACGGGGACAGGGCAGGAGAGACCCAGTACTTC.

This chain links TRBV9 with TRBJ1-6; TRBD1 matches at 12 bases. The ends lost 4 bases at V and 3 bases at J; junction bases unmatched: 8. This CDR3 is 18 amino acids long. Germline V lookup: CDR1 SGDLS, CDR2 YYNGEE. Here the CDR3 reads CASSTPGTGGHYNSPLHF. DNA for the CDR3: TGTGCCAGCAGCACCCCCGGGACAGGGGGCCACTATAATTCACCCCTCCACTTT.

The J gene is TRBJ2-7, the V gene TRBV30; the D gene is possibly TRBD2 (6 bases). Trimming shortened V by 0 bases and J by 0 bases, and 12 bases separated the two germline ends. The germline CDR1 and CDR2 sequences are GTSNPN and SVGIG (reference sequence). The CDR3 length is 15 residues. CDR3 nucleotides: TGTGCCTGGAGTGTACCGGGGGACTCCTCCTACGAGCAGTACTTC. Amino acids: CAWSVPGDSSYEQYF.

The V and J genes are TRBV6-1 and TRBJ1-2, with D tentatively TRBD1 (5 bases). Germline V CDR1 and CDR2: MNHNS, SASEGT. Trimming left V 1 base short and J 5 bases short, with 17 bases between. The CDR3 is made up of 16 amino acids. CDR3 DNA sequence: TGTGCCAGCAGTGAAGAGGGGACCCCCTTACCATATGGCTACACCTTC. Its translation is CASSEEGTPLPYGYTF.

The rearrangement joins TRBV6-5 to TRBJ1-1; 7 bases match TRBD1. The CDR3 covers 13 residues. The trim removed 6 bases at V and 7 bases at J, leaving 8 bases unmatched. Germline V CDR1 and CDR2: MNHEY, SVGAGI. CDR3 nucleotides: TGTGCCAGCAGATCCAGGGGGGAGGTTGAAGCTTTCTTT. It yields the protein CASRSRGEVEAFF.

The chain couples TRBV11-1 to TRBJ2-1; TRBD2 agrees at 7 bases. Germline V gene sequence: CDR1 SGHAT, CDR2 FQDESV (reference sequence). CDR3 length: 17 residues. V was clipped by 5 bases and J by 10 bases; unmatched bases: 20. The CDR3 coding sequence is TGTGCCAGCAGCAGGGCGGTTTGGCCTAGCGGTGATTGGGAGCAGTTCTTC. It encodes CASSRAVWPSGDWEQFF. Together with reference TRBV11-1 and TRBJ2-1, the CDR3 gives the full variable domain: EAEVAQSPRYKITEKSQAVAFWCDPISGHATLYWYRQILGQGPELLVQFQDESVVDDSQLPKDRFSAERLKGVDSTLKIQPAELGDSAMYLCASSRAVWPSGDWEQFFGPGTRLTVL.

V gene TRBV7-2 combines with J gene TRBJ1-5; the D is unclear. Trimming shortened V by 2 bases and J by 2 bases, and 4 bases separated the two germline ends. Germline CDR1 SGHTA, CDR2 FQGNSA. The CDR3 consists of 13 residues. The CDR3 bases are TGTGCCAGCAGCTTATCTGGCAATCAGCCCCAGCATTTT. Its translation: CASSLSGNQPQHF. Together with reference TRBV7-2 and TRBJ1-5, the CDR3 gives the full variable domain: GAGVSQSPSNKVTEKGKDVELRCDPISGHTALYWYRQSLGQGLEFLIYFQGNSAPDKSGLPSDRFSAERTGGSVSTLTIQRTQQEDSAVYLCASSLSGNQPQHFGDGTRLSIL.

The V call is TRBV19, the J call TRBJ1-2; 9 bases align to TRBD1. Looked up from germline, CDR1 is LNHDA and CDR2 is SQIVND (reference sequence). This CDR3 has 13 residues. With V trimmed by 3 bases and J by 7 bases, 3 bases remained unmatched. The CDR3 sequence is CASSIPTGGGYTF. For the CDR3, the DNA is TGTGCCAGTAGTATCCCGACAGGGGGTGGCTACACCTTC.

The chain uses TRBV6-5 and TRBJ2-2; 9 positions agree with TRBD2. The CDR3 sequence is 15 residues long. Trimming at V came to 8 bases and at J to 5 bases, leaving 9 bases not matched to a gene. CDR1 is MNHEY, CDR2 SVGAGI, per germline. The DNA for the CDR3 is TGTGCCAGCCTATTTGCGCGGGGGGGTACCGGGGAGCTGTTTTTT. It specifies CASLFARGGTGELFF.

This chain connects TRBV9 to TRBJ2-3; D call uncertain. CDR1 and CDR2 (germline): SGDLS, YYNGEE. CDR3 size: 15 residues. The germline V and J ends were trimmed by 0 bases and 6 bases, with 14 bases remaining between them. The CDR3 sequence: CASSVDGRLVDTQYF. DNA for the CDR3: TGTGCCAGCAGCGTAGACGGTAGGCTAGTGGATACGCAGTATTTT.

The chain links TRBV7-2 to TRBJ2-2; 7 bases fit TRBD1. Germline assignment: CDR1 SGHTA and CDR2 FQGNSA. Losses at the gene ends were 4 bases for V and 5 bases for J; bases not matched to a gene: 4. The CDR3 spans 14 residues. The CDR3 DNA sequence: TGTGCCAGCAGCTGGGGACAGAATACCGGGGAGCTGTTTTTT. It yields the protein CASSWGQNTGELFF. The variable domain in full, completed from reference TRBV7-2 and TRBJ2-2, reads GAGVSQSPSNKVTEKGKDVELRCDPISGHTALYWYRQSLGQGLEFLIYFQGNSAPDKSGLPSDRFSAERTGGSVSTLTIQRTQQEDSAVYLCASSWGQNTGELFFGEGSRLTVL.

The chain recombines TRBV19 with TRBJ2-6; no definite D call. Germline CDR1 reads LNHDA; CDR2 reads SQIVND (reference sequence). Trimming left V 6 bases short and J 0 bases short, with 6 bases between. CDR3 length: 14 residues. CDR3 protein: CASSYFSGANVLTF. In DNA, the CDR3 is TGTGCCAGTAGCTACTTCTCTGGGGCCAACGTCCTGACTTTC.

The chain has TRBV5-1 and TRBJ2-5; D remains unclear. Per germline, CDR1 SGHRS and CDR2 YFSETQ. The CDR3 has 14 amino acids. The germline V and J ends were trimmed by 4 bases and 5 bases, with 15 bases remaining between them. CDR3 nucleotides: TGCGCCAGCAGCGACGCGGTTGCCCAGGAGACCCAGTACTTC. Residues: CASSDAVAQETQYF.

The chain couples TRBV7-9 to TRBJ1-4; 8 positions match TRBD1. Germline CDR1 reads SEHNR; CDR2 reads FQNEAQ (reference sequence). Unmatched junction bases numbered 5, after V lost 4 bases and J lost 4 bases. This CDR3 region has 15 residues. The CDR3 is CASSSQGASNEKLFF. CDR3 coding DNA: TGTGCCAGCAGCTCTCAGGGGGCAAGTAATGAAAAACTGTTTTTT. Full variable domain (remainder filled in from reference TRBV7-9 and TRBJ1-4): DTGVSQNPRHKITKRGQNVTFRCDPISEHNRLYWYRQTLGQGPEFLTYFQNEAQLEKSRLLSDRFSAERPKGSFSTLEIQRTEQGDSAMYLCASSSQGASNEKLFFGSGTQLSVL.

The genes are TRBV11-1 and TRBJ1-1; D not resolved. Germline V gene sequence: CDR1 SGHAT, CDR2 FQDESV (reference sequence). This CDR3 comprises 14 residues. Trimming took off 2 bases at V and 7 bases at J, with 14 bases between the two ends. The CDR3 DNA reads as TGTGCCAGCAGCTTAAATTCGGTTCGAGGTGAAGCTTTCTTT. This encodes CASSLNSVRGEAFF.

The V and J genes are TRBV5-8 and TRBJ2-3, with 10 positions matching TRBD2. The V segment lost 0 bases and the J segment 3 bases; nucleotides outside the gene matches: 10. The CDR3 sequence is 18 residues long. From germline, CDR1 is SGHTS and CDR2 YDEGEE. The CDR3 DNA follows: TGTGCCAGCAGCTTGGGTAGTAGCGGGGGGCCCAGGACAGATACGCAGTATTTT. It translates to CASSLGSSGGPRTDTQYF.

V gene TRBV4-2 combines with J gene TRBJ2-3; D is ambiguous. This CDR3 is built from 12 residues. Trimming stripped 0 bases from V and 6 bases from J, with 4 bases between. CDR1 LGHNA and CDR2 YNFKEQ come from the germline V gene. CDR3 bases: TGTGCCAGCAGCCAAGATCGCGATACGCAGTATTTT. Translating gives CASSQDRDTQYF.

This clone was found a few times. Distinct nucleotide sequences in the sample also encode this CDR3. This CDR3 reads CASSSGTGGGYTF. The CDR3 coding sequence is TGCGCCAGCAGCTCCGGGACGGGTGGGGGCTACACCTTC. The V and J genes are TRBV5-1 and TRBJ1-2; D possibly corresponds to TRBD1 (5 bases). Germline values: CDR1 SGHRS, CDR2 YFSETQ. The V and J ends lost 3 bases and 8 bases respectively, with 14 bases between them. The CDR3 loop spans 13 amino acids.

The sample holds one count of this clone. Germline and junction disagree at one end, which may indicate a read error. This chain connects TRBV5-1 to TRBJ2-7; D may match TRBD1 or TRBD2 (5 bases each). The CDR3 runs to 15 residues. The germline V gene has CDR1 SGHRS and CDR2 YFSETQ. The chain's CDR3 is CASSLNRDLTYVQYF. The CDR3 DNA follows: TGCGCCAGCAGCTTGAACCGGGACCTGACCTACGTGCAGTACTTC.

V gene TRBV6-5 combines with J gene TRBJ1-1; the match to TRBD1 covers 9 bases. The germline CDR1 and CDR2 sequences are MNHEY and SVGAGI. CDR3 length equals 15 residues. Trimming removed 6 bases from V and 0 bases from J; junction bases left unmatched: 5. This chain's CDR3 is CASSLTGGMNTEAFF. CDR3 DNA: TGTGCCAGCAGCCTGACAGGGGGAATGAACACTGAAGCTTTCTTT.